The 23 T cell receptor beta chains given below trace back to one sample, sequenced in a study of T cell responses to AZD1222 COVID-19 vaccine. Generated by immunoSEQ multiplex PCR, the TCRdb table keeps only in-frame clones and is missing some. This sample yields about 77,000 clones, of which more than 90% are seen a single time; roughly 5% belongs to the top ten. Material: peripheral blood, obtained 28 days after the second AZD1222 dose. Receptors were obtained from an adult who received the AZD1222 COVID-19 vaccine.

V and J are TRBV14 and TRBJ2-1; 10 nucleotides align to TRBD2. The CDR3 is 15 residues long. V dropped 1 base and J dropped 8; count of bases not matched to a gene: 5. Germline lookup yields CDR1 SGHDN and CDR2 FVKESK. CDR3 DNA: TGTGCCAGCAGCCAAGTCAGACTAGCGGGCGATGAGCAGTTCTTC. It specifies CASSQVRLAGDEQFF.

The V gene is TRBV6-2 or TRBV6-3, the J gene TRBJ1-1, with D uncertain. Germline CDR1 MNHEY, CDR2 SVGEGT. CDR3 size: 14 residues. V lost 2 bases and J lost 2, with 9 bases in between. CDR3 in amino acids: CASSYQTPNTEAFF. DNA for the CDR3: TGTGCCAGCAGTTACCAGACACCAAACACTGAAGCTTTCTTT.

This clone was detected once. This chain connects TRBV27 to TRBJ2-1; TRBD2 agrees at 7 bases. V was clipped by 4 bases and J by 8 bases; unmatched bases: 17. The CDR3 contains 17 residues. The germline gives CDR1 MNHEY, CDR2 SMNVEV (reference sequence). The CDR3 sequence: CASSSNAGLVGLDEQFF. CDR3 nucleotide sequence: TGTGCCAGCAGTTCGAACGCAGGACTAGTTGGCCTCGATGAGCAGTTCTTC.

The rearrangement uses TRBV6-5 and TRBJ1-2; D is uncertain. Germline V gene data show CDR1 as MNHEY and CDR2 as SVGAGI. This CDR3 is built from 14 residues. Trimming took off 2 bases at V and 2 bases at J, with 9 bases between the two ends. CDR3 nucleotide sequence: TGTGCCAGCAGTTACGGGCAGGCCAACTATGGCTACACCTTC. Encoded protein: CASSYGQANYGYTF.

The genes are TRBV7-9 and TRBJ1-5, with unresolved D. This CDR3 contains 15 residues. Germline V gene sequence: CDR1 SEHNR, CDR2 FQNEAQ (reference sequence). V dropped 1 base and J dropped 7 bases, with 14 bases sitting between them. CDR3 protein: CASSLEGNPGQPQHF. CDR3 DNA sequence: TGTGCCAGCAGCTTAGAAGGGAACCCAGGCCAGCCCCAGCATTTT. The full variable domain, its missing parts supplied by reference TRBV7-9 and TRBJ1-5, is DTGVSQNPRHKITKRGQNVTFRCDPISEHNRLYWYRQTLGQGPEFLTYFQNEAQLEKSRLLSDRFSAERPKGSFSTLEIQRTEQGDSAMYLCASSLEGNPGQPQHFGDGTRLSIL.

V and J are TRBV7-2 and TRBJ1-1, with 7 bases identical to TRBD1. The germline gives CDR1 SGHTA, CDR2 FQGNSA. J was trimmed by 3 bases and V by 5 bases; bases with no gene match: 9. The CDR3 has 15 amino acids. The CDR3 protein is CASSTLQGLDTEAFF. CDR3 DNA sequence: TGTGCCAGCAGCACGCTACAGGGGCTGGACACTGAAGCTTTCTTT.

In nucleotides, the CDR3 is TGTGCCAGCAGCCCCCACCCCTATTCCGAGCAGTACTTC. As protein: CASSPHPYSEQYF. V usage is TRBV14 and J usage is TRBJ2-7, with D hard to call. CDR3 length equals 13 residues. Germline V gene sequence: CDR1 SGHDN, CDR2 FVKESK. V dropped 4 bases and J dropped 6 bases, with 13 bases sitting between them.

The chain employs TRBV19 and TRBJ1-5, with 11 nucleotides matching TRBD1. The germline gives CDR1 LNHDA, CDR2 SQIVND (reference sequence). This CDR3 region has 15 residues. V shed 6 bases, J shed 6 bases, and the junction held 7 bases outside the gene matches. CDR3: CASSLGTGGFQPQHF. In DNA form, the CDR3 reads TGTGCCAGTAGCCTCGGGACAGGGGGTTTTCAGCCCCAGCATTTT.

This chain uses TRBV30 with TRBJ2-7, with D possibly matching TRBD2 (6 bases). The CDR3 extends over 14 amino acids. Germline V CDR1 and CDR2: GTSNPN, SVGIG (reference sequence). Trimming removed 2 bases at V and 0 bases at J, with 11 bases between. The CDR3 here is CAWSSGSRSYEQYF. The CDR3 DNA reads TGTGCCTGGAGTAGCGGGTCCCGCTCCTACGAGCAGTACTTC.

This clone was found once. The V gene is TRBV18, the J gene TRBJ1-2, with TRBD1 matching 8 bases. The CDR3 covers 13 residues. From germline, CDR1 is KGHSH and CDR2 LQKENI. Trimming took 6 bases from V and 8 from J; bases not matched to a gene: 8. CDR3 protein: CASSPDRERGYTF. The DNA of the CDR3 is TGTGCCAGCTCCCCGGACAGGGAACGGGGCTACACCTTC.

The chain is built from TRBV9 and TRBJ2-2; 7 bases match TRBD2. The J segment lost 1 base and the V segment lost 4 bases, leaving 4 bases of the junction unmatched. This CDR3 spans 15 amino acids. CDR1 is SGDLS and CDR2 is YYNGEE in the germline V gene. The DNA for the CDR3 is TGTGCCAGCAGCCCCTGGGGGGGGAACACCGGGGAGCTGTTTTTT. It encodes CASSPWGGNTGELFF.

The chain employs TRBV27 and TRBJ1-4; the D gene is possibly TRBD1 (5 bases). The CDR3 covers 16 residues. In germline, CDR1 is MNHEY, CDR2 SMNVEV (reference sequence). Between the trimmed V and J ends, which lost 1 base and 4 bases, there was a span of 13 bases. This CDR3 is CASSLWGSGVNEKLFF. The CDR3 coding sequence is TGTGCCAGCAGTTTATGGGGCAGCGGCGTTAATGAAAAACTGTTTTTT. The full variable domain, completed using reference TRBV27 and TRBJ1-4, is EAQVTQNPRYLITVTGKKLTVTCSQNMNHEYMSWYRQDPGLGLRQIYYSMNVEVTDKGDVPEGYKVSRKEKRNFPLILESPSPNQTSLYFCASSLWGSGVNEKLFFGSGTQLSVL.

CDR3 sequence reads: CASSPNRDEEKLFF. CDR3 nucleotide sequence: TGCGCCAGCAGCCCGAACAGGGACGAGGAAAAACTGTTTTTT. The rearrangement links TRBV5-1 to TRBJ1-4; TRBD1 might be the D (6 bases). The germline V and J ends were trimmed by 4 bases and 8 bases, with 15 bases remaining between them. The CDR3 has 14 amino acids. The germline CDR1 and CDR2 sequences are SGHRS and YFSETQ.

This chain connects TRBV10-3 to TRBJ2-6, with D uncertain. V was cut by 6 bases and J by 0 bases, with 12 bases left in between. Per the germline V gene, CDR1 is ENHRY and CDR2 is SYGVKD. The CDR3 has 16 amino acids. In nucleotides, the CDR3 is TGTGCCATCAGCTCTGAACGTCTCTCTGGGGCCAACGTCCTGACTTTC. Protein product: CAISSERLSGANVLTF.

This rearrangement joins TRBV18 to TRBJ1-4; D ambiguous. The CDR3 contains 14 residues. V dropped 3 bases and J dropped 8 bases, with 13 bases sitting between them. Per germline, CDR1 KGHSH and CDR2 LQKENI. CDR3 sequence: CASSPLWGQEKLFF. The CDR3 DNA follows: TGTGCCAGCTCACCGCTGTGGGGTCAAGAAAAACTGTTTTTT. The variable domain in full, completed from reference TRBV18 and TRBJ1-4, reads NAGVMQNPRHLVRRRGQEARLRCSPMKGHSHVYWYRQLPEEGLKFMVYLQKENIIDESGMPKERFSAEFPKEGPSILRIQQVVRGDSAAYFCASSPLWGQEKLFFGSGTQLSVL.

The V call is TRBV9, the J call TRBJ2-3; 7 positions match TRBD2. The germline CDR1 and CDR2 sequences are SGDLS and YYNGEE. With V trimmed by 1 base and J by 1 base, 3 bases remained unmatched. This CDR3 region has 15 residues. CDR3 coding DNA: TGTGCCAGCAGCGTATCTGCGGGAGGCACAGATACGCAGTATTTT. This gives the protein CASSVSAGGTDTQYF.

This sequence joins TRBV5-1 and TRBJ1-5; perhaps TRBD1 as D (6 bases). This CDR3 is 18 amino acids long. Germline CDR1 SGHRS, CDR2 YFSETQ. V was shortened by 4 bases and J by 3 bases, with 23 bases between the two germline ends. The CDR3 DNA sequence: TGCGCCAGCAGCCCCACGCCCGGGGGCAGGGTAAACAATCAGCCCCAGCATTTT. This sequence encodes CASSPTPGGRVNNQPQHF.

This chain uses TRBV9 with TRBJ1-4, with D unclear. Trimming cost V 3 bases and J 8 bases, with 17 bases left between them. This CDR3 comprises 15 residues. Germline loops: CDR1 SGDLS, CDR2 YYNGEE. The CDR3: CASSAHGRNGEKLFF. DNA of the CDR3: TGTGCCAGCAGCGCACACGGGAGGAATGGGGAAAAACTGTTTTTT. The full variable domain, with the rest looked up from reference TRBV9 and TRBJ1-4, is DSGVTQTPKHLITATGQRVTLRCSPRSGDLSVYWYQQSLDQGLQFLIQYYNGEERAKGNILERFSAQQFPDLHSELNLSSLELGDSALYFCASSAHGRNGEKLFFGSGTQLSVL.

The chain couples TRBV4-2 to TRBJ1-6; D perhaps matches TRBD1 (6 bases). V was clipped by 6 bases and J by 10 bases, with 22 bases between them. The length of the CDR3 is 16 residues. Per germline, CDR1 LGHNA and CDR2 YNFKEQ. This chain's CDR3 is CASSRGGGDSRSPLHF. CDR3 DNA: TGTGCCAGCAGTCGAGGGGGTGGGGATAGTAGGTCACCCCTCCACTTT.

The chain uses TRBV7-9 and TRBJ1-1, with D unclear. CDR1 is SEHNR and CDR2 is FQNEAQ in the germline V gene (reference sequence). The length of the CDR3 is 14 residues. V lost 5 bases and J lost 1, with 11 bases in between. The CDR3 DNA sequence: TGTGCCAGCAGCCGGCCGAGCGGGAACACTGAAGCTTTCTTT. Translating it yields CASSRPSGNTEAFF.

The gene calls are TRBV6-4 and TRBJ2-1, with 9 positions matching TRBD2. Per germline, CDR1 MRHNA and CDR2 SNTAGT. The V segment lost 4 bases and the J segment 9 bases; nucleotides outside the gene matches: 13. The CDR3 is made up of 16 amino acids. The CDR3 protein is CASSVLPSGISGEQFF. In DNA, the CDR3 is TGTGCCAGCAGTGTCCTCCCTAGCGGGATAAGCGGTGAGCAGTTCTTC.

CDR3 sequence: CASSYFQGAGTEAFF. For the CDR3, the DNA is TGTGCCAGTAGTTATTTTCAGGGGGCCGGGACTGAAGCTTTCTTT. V gene TRBV19 combines with J gene TRBJ1-1, with TRBD1 matching 8 bases. Looked up from germline, CDR1 is LNHDA and CDR2 is SQIVND (reference sequence). With V trimmed by 5 bases and J by 5 bases, 10 bases remained unmatched. The CDR3 length is 15 residues.

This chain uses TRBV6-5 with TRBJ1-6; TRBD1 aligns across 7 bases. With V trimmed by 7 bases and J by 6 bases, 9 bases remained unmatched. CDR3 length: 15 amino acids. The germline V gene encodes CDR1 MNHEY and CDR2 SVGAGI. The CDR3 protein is CASKGHGQVNSPLHF. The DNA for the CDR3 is TGTGCCAGCAAGGGGCATGGACAGGTTAATTCACCCCTCCACTTT.